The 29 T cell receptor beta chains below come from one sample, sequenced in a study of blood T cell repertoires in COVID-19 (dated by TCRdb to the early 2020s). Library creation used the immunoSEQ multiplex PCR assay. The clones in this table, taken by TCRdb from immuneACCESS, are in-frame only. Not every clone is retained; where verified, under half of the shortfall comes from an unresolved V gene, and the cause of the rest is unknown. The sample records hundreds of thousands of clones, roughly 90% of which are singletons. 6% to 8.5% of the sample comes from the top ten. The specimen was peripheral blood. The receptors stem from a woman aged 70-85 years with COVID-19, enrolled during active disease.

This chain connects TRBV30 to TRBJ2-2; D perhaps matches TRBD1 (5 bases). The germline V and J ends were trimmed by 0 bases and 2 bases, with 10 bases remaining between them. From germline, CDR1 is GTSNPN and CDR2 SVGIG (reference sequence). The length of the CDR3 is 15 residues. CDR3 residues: CAWSVRQPNTGELFF. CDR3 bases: TGTGCCTGGAGTGTAAGACAGCCTAACACCGGGGAGCTGTTTTTT.

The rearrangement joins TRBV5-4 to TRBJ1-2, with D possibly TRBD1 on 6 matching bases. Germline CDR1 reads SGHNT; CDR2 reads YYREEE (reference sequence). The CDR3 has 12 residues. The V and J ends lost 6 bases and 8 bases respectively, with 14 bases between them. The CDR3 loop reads CASTGQTEGYTF. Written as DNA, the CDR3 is TGTGCCAGCACCGGACAGACGGAGGGCTACACCTTC.

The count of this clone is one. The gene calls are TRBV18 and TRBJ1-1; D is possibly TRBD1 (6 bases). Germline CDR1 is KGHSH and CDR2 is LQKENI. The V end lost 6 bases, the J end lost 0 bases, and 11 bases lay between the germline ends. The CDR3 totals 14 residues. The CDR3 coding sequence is TGTGCCAGCTCCCAGGACAGACTGAACACTGAAGCTTTCTTT. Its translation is CASSQDRLNTEAFF.

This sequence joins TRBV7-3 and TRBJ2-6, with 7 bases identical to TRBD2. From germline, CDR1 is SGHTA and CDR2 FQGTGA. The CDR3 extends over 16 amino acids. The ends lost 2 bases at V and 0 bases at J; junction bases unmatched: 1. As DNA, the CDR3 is TGTGCCAGCAGCTTAGGCGGGAGCTCTGGGGCCAACGTCCTGACTTTC. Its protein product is CASSLGGSSGANVLTF.

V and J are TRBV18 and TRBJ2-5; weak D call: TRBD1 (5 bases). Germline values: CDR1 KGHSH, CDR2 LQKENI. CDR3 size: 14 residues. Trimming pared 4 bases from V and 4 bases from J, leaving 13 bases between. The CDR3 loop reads CASSQGDTRETQYF. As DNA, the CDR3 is TGTGCCAGCTCACAAGGGGATACGCGAGAGACCCAGTACTTC.

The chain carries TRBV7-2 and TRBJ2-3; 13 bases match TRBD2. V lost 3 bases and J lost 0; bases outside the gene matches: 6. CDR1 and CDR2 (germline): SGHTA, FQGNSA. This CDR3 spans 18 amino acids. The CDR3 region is CASSFGGLAGLSTDTQYF. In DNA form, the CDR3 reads TGTGCCAGCAGCTTTGGGGGACTAGCGGGGCTAAGCACAGATACGCAGTATTTT.

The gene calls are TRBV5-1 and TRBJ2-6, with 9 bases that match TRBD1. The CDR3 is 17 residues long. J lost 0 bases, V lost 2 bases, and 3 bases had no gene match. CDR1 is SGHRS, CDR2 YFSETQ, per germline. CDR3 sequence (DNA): TGCGCCAGCAGCTTTGACAGGGGGATCTCTGGGGCCAACGTCCTGACTTTC. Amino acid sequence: CASSFDRGISGANVLTF. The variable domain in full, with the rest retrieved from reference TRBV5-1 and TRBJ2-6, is KAGVTQTPRYLIKTRGQQVTLSCSPISGHRSVSWYQQTPGQGLQFLFEYFSETQRNKGNFPGRFSGRQFSNSRSEMNVSTLELGDSALYLCASSFDRGISGANVLTFGAGSRLTVL.

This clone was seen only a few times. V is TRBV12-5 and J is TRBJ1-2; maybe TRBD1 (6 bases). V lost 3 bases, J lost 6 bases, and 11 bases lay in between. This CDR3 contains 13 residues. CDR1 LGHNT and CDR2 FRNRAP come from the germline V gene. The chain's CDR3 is CASGFQGQDGYTF. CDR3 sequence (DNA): TGTGCTAGTGGTTTCCAGGGGCAGGATGGCTACACCTTC.

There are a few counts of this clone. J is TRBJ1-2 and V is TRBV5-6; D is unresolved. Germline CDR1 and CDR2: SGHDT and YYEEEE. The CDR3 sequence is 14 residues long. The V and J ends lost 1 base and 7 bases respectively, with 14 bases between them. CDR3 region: CASSLQSGVSGYTF. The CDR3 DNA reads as TGTGCCAGCAGCTTGCAGTCCGGGGTAAGTGGCTACACCTTC. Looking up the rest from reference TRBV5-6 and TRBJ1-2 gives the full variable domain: DAGVTQSPTHLIKTRGQQVTLRCSPKSGHDTVSWYQQALGQGPQFIFQYYEEEERQRGNFPDRFSGHQFPNYSSELNVNALLLGDSALYLCASSLQSGVSGYTFGSGTRLTVV.

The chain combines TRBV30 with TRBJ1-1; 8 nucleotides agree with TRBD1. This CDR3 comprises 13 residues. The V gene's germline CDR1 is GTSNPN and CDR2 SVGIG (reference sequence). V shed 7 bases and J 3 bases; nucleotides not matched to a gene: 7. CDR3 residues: CALDRGRDTEAFF. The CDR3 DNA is TGTGCCTTAGACAGGGGTAGGGACACTGAAGCTTTCTTT.

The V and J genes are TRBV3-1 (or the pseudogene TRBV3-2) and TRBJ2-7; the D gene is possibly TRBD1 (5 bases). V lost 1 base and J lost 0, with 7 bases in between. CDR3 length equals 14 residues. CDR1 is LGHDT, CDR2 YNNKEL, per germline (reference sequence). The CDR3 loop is CASSQVQASYEQYF. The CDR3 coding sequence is TGTGCCAGCAGCCAAGTACAGGCCTCCTACGAGCAGTACTTC.

The DNA of the CDR3 is TGTGCCAGCAGCTTCGTAACAGGGACAACTTCGGTGAATGAAAAACTGTTTTTT. Its translation is CASSFVTGTTSVNEKLFF. The V call is TRBV7-9, the J call TRBJ1-4, with D possibly TRBD1 on 6 matching bases. Germline V gene sequence: CDR1 SEHNR, CDR2 FQNEAQ (reference sequence). CDR3 length: 18 residues. V was trimmed by 3 bases and J by 5 bases, leaving 22 bases between them.

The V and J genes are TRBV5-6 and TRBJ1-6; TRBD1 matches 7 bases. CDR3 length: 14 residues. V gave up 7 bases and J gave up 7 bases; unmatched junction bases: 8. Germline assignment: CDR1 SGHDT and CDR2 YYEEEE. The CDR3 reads CASSPPGQNSPLHF. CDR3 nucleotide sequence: TGTGCCAGCTCTCCTCCGGGACAGAATTCACCCCTCCACTTT.

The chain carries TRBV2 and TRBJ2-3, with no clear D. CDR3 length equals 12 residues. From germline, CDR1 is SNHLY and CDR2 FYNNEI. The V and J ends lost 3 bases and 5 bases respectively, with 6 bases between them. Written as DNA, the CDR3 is TGTGCCAGCAGTGACTCTCGAGATACGCAGTATTTT. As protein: CASSDSRDTQYF.

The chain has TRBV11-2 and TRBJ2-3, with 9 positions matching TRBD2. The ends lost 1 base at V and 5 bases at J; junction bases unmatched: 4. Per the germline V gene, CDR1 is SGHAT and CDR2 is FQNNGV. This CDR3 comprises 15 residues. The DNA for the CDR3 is TGTGCCAGCAGCTTAGGCGGGGGGGCCGGAGATACGCAGTATTTT. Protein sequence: CASSLGGGAGDTQYF.

CDR3 loop: CATLQRRGPTDTQYF. CDR3 DNA sequence: TGTGCCACCCTCCAGCGGCGGGGGCCCACAGATACGCAGTATTTT. The chain combines TRBV5-6 with TRBJ2-3; perhaps TRBD2 as D (7 bases). Germline values: CDR1 SGHDT, CDR2 YYEEEE. The ends were cut back, 9 bases at V and 2 bases at J, with 19 bases in the middle. The CDR3 covers 15 residues. Full variable domain (missing parts from reference TRBV5-6 and TRBJ2-3): DAGVTQSPTHLIKTRGQQVTLRCSPKSGHDTVSWYQQALGQGPQFIFQYYEEEERQRGNFPDRFSGHQFPNYSSELNVNALLLGDSALYLCATLQRRGPTDTQYFGPGTRLTVL.

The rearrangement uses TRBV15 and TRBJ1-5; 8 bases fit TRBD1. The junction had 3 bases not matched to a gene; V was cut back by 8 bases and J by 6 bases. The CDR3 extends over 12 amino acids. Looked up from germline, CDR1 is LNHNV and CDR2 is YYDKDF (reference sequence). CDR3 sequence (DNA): TGTGCCACCTCGGACAGGGTTCAGCCCCAGCATTTT. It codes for CATSDRVQPQHF. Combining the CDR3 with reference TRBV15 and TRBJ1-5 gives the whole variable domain DAMVIQNPRYQVTQFGKPVTLSCSQTLNHNVMYWYQQKSSQAPKLLFHYYDKDFNNEADTPDNFQSRRPNTSFCFLDIRSPGLGDTAMYLCATSDRVQPQHFGDGTRLSIL.

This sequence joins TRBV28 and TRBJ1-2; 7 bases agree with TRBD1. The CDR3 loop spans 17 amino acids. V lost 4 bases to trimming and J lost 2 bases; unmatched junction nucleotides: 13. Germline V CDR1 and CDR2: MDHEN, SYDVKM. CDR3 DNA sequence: TGTGCCAGCAGTTCCTCCGATCCAGACAGGGTAAACTATGGCTACACCTTC. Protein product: CASSSSDPDRVNYGYTF.

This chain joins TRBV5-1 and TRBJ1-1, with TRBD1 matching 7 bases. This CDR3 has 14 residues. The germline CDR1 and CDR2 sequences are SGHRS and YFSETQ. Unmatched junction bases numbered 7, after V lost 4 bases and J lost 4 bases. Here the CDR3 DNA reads TGCGCCAGCAGCGACCCGGGACAGCTCACTGAAGCTTTCTTT. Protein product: CASSDPGQLTEAFF.

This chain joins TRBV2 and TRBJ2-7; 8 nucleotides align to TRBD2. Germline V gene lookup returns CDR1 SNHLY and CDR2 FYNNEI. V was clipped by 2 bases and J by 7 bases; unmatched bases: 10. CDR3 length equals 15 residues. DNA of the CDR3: TGTGCCAGCAGTGAAAGAGCGGGAGCTGCTAGAGAGCAGTACTTC. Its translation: CASSERAGAAREQYF.

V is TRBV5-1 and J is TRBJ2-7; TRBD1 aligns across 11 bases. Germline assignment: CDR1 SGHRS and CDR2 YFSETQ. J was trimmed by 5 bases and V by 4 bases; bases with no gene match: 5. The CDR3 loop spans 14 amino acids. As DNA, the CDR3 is TGCGCCAGCAGCCCGGGACAGGGGGACGACGAGCAGTACTTC. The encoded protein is CASSPGQGDDEQYF.

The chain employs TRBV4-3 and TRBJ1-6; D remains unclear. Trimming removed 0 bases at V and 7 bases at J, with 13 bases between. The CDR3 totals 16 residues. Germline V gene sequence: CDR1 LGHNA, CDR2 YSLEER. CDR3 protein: CASSQDKEPSNSPLHF. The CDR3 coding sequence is TGCGCCAGCAGCCAAGATAAGGAGCCGTCGAATTCACCCCTCCACTTT.

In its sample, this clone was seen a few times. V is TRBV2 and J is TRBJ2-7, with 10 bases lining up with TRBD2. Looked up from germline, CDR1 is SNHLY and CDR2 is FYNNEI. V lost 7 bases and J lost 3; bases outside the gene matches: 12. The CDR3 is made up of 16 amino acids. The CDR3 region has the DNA TGTGCCAGCATCCAAGCGGGGCTAGCGGGGGACTACGAGCAGTACTTC. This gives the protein CASIQAGLAGDYEQYF.

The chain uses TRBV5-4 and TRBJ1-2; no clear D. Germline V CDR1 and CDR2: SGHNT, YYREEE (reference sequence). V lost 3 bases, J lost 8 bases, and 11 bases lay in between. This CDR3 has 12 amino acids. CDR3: CASSSTVAGYTF. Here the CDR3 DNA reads TGTGCCAGCAGCTCTACAGTGGCCGGCTACACCTTC.

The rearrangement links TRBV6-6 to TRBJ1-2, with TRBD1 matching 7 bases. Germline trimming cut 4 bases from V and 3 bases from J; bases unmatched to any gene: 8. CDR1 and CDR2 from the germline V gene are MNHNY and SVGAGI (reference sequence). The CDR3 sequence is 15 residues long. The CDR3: CASSSRDSLYYGYTF. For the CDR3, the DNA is TGTGCCAGCAGTTCCCGGGACAGTTTATACTATGGCTACACCTTC.

CDR3 DNA sequence: TGCGCCAGCAGCTCGGGTACTAGCGGGGGGGCCCGCGAGCAGTTCTTC. It yields the protein CASSSGTSGGAREQFF. This chain uses TRBV5-1 with TRBJ2-1; 13 bases match TRBD2. Germline lookup yields CDR1 SGHRS and CDR2 YFSETQ. The CDR3 has 16 residues. V gave up 3 bases and J gave up 10 bases; unmatched junction bases: 10.

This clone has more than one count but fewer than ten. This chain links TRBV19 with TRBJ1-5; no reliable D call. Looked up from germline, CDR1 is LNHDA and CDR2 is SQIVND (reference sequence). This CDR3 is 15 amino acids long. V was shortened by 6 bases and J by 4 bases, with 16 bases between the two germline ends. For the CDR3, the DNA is TGTGCCAGTAGGGGTCCAGGCGGAGGAAATCAGCCCCAGCATTTT. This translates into CASRGPGGGNQPQHF.

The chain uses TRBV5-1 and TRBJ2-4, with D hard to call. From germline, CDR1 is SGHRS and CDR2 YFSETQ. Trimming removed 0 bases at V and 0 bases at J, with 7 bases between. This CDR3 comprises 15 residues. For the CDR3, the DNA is TGCGCCAGCAGCTTGGAAACAGTAGCCAAAAACATTCAGTACTTC. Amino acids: CASSLETVAKNIQYF.

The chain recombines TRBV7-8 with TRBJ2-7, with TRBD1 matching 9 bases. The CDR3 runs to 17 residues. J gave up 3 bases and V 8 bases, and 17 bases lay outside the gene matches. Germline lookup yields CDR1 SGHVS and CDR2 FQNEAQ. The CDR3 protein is CASGRQGGEGSLYEQYF. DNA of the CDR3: TGTGCCAGCGGCCGACAGGGGGGAGAAGGCAGCCTCTACGAGCAGTACTTC.